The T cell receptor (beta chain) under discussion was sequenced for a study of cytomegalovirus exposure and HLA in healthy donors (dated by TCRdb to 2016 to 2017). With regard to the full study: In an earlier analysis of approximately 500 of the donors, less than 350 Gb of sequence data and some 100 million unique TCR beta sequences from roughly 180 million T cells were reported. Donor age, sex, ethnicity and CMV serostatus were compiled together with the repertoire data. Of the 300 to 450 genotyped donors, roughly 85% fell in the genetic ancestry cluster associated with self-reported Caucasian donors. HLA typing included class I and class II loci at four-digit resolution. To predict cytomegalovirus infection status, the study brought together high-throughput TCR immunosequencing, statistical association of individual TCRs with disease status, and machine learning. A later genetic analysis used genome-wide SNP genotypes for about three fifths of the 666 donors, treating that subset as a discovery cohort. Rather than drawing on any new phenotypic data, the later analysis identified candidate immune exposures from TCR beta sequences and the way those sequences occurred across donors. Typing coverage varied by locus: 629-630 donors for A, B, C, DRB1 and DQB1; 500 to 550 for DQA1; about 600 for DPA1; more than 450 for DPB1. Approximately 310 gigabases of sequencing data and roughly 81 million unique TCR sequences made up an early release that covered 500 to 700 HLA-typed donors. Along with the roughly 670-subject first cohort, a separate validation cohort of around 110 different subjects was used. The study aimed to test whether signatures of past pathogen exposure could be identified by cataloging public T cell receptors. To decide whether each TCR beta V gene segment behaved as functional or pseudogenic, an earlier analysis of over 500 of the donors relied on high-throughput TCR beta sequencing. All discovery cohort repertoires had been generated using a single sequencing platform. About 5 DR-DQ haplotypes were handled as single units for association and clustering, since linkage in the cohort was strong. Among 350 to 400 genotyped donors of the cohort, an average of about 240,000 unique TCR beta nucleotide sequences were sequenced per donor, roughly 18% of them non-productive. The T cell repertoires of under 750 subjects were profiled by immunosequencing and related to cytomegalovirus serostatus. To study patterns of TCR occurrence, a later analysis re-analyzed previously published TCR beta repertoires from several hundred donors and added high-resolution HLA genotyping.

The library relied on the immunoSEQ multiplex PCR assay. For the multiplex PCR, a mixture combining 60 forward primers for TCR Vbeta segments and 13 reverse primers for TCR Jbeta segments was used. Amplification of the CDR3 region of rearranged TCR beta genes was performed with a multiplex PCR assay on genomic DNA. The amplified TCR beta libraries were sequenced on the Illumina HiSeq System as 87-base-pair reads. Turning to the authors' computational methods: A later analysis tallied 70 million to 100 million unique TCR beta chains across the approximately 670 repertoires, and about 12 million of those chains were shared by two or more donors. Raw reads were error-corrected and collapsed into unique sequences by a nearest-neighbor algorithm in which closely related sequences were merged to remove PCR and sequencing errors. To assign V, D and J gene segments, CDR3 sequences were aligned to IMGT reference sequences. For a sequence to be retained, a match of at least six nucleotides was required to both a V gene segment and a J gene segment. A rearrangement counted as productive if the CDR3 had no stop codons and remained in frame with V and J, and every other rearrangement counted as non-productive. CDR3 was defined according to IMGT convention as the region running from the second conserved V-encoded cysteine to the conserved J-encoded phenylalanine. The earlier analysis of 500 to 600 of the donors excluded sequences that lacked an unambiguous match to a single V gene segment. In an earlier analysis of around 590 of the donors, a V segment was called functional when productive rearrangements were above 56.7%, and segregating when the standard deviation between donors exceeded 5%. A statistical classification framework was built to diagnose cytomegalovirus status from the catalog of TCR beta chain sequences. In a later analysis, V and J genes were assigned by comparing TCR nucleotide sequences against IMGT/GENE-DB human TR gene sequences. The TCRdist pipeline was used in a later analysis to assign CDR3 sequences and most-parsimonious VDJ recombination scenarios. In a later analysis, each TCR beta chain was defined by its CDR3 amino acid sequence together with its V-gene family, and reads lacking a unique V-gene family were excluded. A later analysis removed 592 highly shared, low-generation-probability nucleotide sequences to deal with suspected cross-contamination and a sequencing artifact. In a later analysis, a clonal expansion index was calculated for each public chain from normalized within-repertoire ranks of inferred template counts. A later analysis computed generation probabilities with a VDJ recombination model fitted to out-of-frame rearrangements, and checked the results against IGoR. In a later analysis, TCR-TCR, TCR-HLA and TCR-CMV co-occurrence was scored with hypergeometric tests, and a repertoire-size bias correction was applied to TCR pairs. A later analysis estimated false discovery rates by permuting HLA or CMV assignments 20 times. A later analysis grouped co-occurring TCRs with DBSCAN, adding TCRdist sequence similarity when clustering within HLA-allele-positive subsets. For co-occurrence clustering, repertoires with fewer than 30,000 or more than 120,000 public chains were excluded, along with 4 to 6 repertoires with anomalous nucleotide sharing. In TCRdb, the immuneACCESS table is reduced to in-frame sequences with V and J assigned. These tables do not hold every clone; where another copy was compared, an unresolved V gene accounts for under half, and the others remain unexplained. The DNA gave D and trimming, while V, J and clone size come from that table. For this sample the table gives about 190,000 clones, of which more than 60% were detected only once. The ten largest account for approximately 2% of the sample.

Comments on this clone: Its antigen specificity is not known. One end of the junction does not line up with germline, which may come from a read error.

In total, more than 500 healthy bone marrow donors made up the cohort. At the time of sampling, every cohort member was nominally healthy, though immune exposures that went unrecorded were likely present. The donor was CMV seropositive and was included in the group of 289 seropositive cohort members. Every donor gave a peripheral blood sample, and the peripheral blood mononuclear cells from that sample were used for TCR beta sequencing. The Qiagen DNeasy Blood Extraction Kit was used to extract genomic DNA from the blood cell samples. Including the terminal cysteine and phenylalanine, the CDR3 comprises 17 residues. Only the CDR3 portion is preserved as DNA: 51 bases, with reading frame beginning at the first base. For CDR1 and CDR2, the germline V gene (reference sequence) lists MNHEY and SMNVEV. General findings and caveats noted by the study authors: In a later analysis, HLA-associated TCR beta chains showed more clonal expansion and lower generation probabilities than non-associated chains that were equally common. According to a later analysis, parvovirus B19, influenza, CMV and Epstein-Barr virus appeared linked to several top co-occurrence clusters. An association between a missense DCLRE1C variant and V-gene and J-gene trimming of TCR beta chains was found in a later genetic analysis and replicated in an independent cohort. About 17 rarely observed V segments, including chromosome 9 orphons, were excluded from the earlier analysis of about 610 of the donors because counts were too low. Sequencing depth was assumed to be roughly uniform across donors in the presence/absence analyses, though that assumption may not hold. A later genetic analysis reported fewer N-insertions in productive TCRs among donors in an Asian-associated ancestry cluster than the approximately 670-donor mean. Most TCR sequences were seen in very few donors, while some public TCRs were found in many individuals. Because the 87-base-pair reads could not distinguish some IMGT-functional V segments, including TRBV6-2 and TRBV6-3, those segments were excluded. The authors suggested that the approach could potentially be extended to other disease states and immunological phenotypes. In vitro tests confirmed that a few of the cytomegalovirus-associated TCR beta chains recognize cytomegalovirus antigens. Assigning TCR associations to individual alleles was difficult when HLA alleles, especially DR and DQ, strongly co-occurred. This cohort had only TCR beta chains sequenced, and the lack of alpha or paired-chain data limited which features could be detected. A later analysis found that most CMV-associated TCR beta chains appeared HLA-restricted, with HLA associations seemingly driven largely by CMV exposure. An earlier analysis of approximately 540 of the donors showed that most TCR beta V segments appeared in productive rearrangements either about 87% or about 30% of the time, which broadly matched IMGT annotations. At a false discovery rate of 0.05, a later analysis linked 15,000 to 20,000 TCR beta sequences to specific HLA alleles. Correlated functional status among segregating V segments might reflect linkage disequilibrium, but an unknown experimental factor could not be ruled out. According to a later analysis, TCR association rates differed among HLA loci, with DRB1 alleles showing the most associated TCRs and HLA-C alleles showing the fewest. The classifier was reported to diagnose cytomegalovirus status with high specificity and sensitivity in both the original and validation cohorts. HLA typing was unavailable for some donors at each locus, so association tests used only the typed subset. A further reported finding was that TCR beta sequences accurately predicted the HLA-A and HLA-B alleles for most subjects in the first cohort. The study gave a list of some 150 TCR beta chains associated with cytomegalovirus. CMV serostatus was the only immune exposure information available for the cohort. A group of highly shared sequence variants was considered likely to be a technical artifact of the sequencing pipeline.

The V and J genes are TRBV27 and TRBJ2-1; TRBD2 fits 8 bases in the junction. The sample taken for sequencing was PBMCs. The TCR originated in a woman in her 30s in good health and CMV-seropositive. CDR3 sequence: CASSRESWAGGDNAQFF. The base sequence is TGTGCCAGCAGCCGGGAGTCGTGGGCGGGAGGAGACAATGCGCAGTTCTTC.